This T cell receptor (beta chain) is from a study of shared clonotypes between healthy human individuals. Study-wide findings and caveats: Generally, naive subsets came out with larger estimated richness than memory subsets. Despite large depth, rarefaction showed incomplete sorted-subset sequencing.

Selected positively for CCR7 and CD45RO-negative, naive CD8 cells excluded terminally differentiated effector memory CD45RA+ cells. Turning to this clone: Its antigen is as yet unknown.

Data came from immunoSEQ multiplex PCR; TCRdb stores just in-frame clones and leaves some out. The table shows roughly 590,000 clones, with 95% to 96% occurring only once. The CDR3 has 15 residues. V lost 4 bases to trimming and J lost 3 bases; unmatched junction nucleotides: 7. The germline V gene has CDR1 SGDLS and CDR2 YYNGEE. The specimen was naive CD8+ T cells sorted from blood. The rearrangement links TRBV9 to TRBJ1-1; 9 bases align to TRBD1. This sequence originates from a woman aged 25-40 years in good health. The CDR3 DNA follows: TGTGCCAGCAGCTCGCGGACAGGGGAGCACACTGAAGCTTTCTTT. This gives the protein CASSSRTGEHTEAFF.